These T cell receptor beta chains were read from a single sample in a study of blood T cells in healthy people across ages. TCRdb reanalysed the 5' RACE reads using MiXCR and keeps one entry per CDR3 protein. The table lists under 850,000 distinct CDR3 sequences, about 36% of them singletons. Sequencing used blood. These receptors were taken from a man aged 18 to 30 in good health. Both conserved end residues are part of each CDR3. The D gene is left open where the match is weak. Clone size is shown for a subset of rows, as once, few, many or a class of expanded clone.

size	V	J	D	CDR3	DNA
many	TRBV27	TRBJ2-7	-	CASKPRGSSYEQYF	TGTGCCAGCAAACCGAGGGGCAGTTCCTACGAGCAGTACTTC
-	TRBV5-1	TRBJ1-1	TRBD1	CASSFGGDRDTEAFF	TGCGCCAGCAGCTTCGGAGGTGACAGGGACACTGAAGCTTTCTTT
few	TRBV19	TRBJ1-5	-	CASRPPGRHSNQPQHF	TGTGCCAGTAGGCCCCCGGGACGGCATAGCAATCAGCCCCAGCATTTT
many	TRBV7-3	TRBJ2-1	TRBD1	CASSPTGVSEQFF	TGTGCCAGCAGCCCCACAGGGGTAAGTGAGCAGTTCTTC
few	TRBV30	TRBJ2-1	TRBD2	CAWKLAGAPSYNEQFF	TGTGCCTGGAAACTAGCGGGGGCCCCCTCCTACAATGAGCAGTTCTTC
many	TRBV12-3/TRBV12-4	TRBJ1-2	-	CASSLSAGLHGYTF	TGTGCCAGCAGTTTATCGGCAGGGTTGCATGGCTACACCTTC
few	TRBV5-1	TRBJ2-3	-	CASSLAPSVAIDTQYF	TGCGCCAGCAGCTTGGCCCCTAGCGTCGCCATTGATACGCAGTATTTT
-	TRBV6-5	TRBJ2-5	TRBD1	CASSYDRGTQETQYF	TGTGCCAGCAGCTATGACAGGGGGACCCAAGAGACCCAGTACTTC
-	TRBV20-1	TRBJ1-6	TRBD1	CSARETGTSNSPLHF	TGCAGTGCTAGAGAGACAGGGACCAGTAATTCACCCCTCCACTTT
many	TRBV18	TRBJ2-3	TRBD1	CASSLRQGRTDTQYF	TGTGCCAGCTCCCTCCGACAGGGGAGGACAGATACGCAGTATTTT
many	TRBV14	TRBJ2-1	TRBD2	CASSRPGGSNEQFF	TGTGCCAGCAGCCGCCCGGGGGGGTCCAATGAGCAGTTCTTC
-	TRBV12-3/TRBV12-4	TRBJ2-4	TRBD2	CASSFQSGGASGKNIQYF	TGTGCCAGCAGTTTTCAGAGCGGGGGGGCTTCCGGCAAAAACATTCAGTACTTC
-	TRBV10-3	TRBJ2-1	TRBD2	CAISESTSGVGEQFF	TGTGCCATCAGTGAGTCGACTAGCGGGGTGGGCGAGCAGTTCTTC
few	TRBV20-1	TRBJ2-7	-	CSASAQGTLRYEQYF	TGCAGTGCCTCCGCCCAGGGTACCTTACGCTACGAGCAGTACTTC
-	TRBV12-3/TRBV12-4	TRBJ2-3	-	CASTLTDTQYF	TGTGCCAGCACCCTGACAGATACGCAGTATTTT
-	TRBV5-1	TRBJ2-1	-	CASSLMSVYNEQFF	TGCGCCAGCAGCTTGATGTCAGTCTACAATGAGCAGTTCTTC
many	TRBV12-3/TRBV12-4	TRBJ1-2	TRBD1	CASSGTGRANYGYTF	TGTGCCAGCAGCGGGACAGGGCGTGCTAACTATGGCTACACCTTC
-	TRBV5-1	TRBJ2-5	TRBD1	CASSSLIPGQAARETQYF	TGCGCCAGCAGCTCCCTGATCCCTGGACAGGCCGCGAGAGAGACCCAGTACTTC
few	TRBV20-1	TRBJ2-3	-	CSATSTGRFAGGTQYF	TGCAGTGCTACGTCGACAGGTCGCTTTGCAGGAGGTACGCAGTATTTT
few	TRBV5-1	TRBJ2-5	TRBD1	CASQGAEETQYF	TGCGCCAGCCAGGGGGCTGAAGAGACCCAGTACTTC
few	TRBV27	TRBJ1-1	-	CASSFPGQEAFF	TGTGCCAGCAGTTTCCCTGGTCAAGAGGCTTTCTTT
-	TRBV6-2/TRBV6-3	TRBJ1-3	-	CASISPGTEGNTIYF	TGTGCCAGCATCTCCCCCGGGACTGAAGGAAACACCATATATTTT
-	TRBV6-1	TRBJ2-5	TRBD2	CASSENPAGVQETQYF	TGTGCCAGCAGTGAGAATCCAGCGGGGGTGCAAGAGACCCAGTACTTC
-	TRBV4-1	TRBJ1-1	-	CASSQGRQVNTEAFF	TGCGCCAGCAGCCAAGGCCGACAGGTGAACACTGAAGCTTTCTTT
-	TRBV15	TRBJ1-2	-	CATSKAGELDYGYTF	TGTGCCACCAGCAAAGCAGGGGAGCTGGACTATGGCTACACCTTC
-	TRBV5-6	TRBJ1-1	-	CASSLERVGGPEAFF	TGTGCCAGCAGCTTGGAGAGGGTTGGCGGACCTGAAGCTTTCTTT
many	TRBV10-2	TRBJ1-2	-	CASSELGAYGYTF	TGCGCCAGCAGTGAGTTGGGCGCCTATGGCTACACCTTC
-	TRBV29-1	TRBJ2-3	TRBD2	CSVETAGGADTQYF	TGCAGCGTTGAGACAGCGGGAGGGGCAGATACGCAGTATTTT
few	TRBV6-2/TRBV6-3	TRBJ1-2	-	CASSYDRDGNYGYTF	TGTGCCAGCAGTTACGACCGAGACGGGAACTATGGCTACACCTTC
-	TRBV20-1	TRBJ2-7	TRBD2	CSALRSASGRNEQYF	TGCAGTGCCCTTAGGAGTGCTAGCGGGAGGAACGAGCAGTACTTC
many	TRBV13	TRBJ1-2	-	CASSRDLGTNYGYTF	TGTGCCAGCAGCCGGGACCTCGGTACTAACTATGGCTACACCTTC
-	TRBV27	TRBJ2-7	-	CASSPSPASPYYEQYF	TGTGCCAGCAGTCCCTCCCCAGCCAGCCCCTATTACGAGCAGTACTTC
-	TRBV18	TRBJ2-1	-	CASSLDSTYEQFF	TGTGCCAGCTCACTGGACAGCACCTACGAGCAGTTCTTC
-	TRBV12-3/TRBV12-4	TRBJ2-5	TRBD2	CASSTRLAGGRNEQYF	TGTGCCAGCAGTACAAGACTAGCGGGGGGGAGGAATGAGCAGTACTTC
many	TRBV20-1	TRBJ2-7	TRBD2	CSARDGGGLSYEQYF	TGCAGTGCTAGAGATGGGGGGGGTTTATCCTACGAGCAGTACTTC
-	TRBV10-3	TRBJ2-3	TRBD2	CAVTGGAEGTDTQYF	TGTGCCGTTACCGGGGGGGCCGAGGGCACAGATACGCAGTATTTT
many	TRBV5-1	TRBJ2-1	-	CASSYRGDEQFF	TGCGCCAGCAGCTATCGAGGGGATGAGCAGTTCTTC
few	TRBV29-1	TRBJ2-7	TRBD1	CSVVRQGGYEQYF	TGCAGCGTTGTTCGACAGGGGGGATACGAGCAGTACTTC
-	TRBV20-1	TRBJ1-2	-	CSARAATGTLFNYGYTF	TGCAGTGCTAGAGCGGCCACAGGGACTCTGTTTAACTATGGCTACACCTTC
many	TRBV12-3/TRBV12-4	TRBJ1-1	-	CASSPRTANTEAFF	TGTGCCAGCAGTCCACGGACAGCGAACACTGAAGCTTTCTTT
-	TRBV16	TRBJ1-2	-	CAGSQTQGYYGYTF	TGTGCCGGCAGCCAAACACAGGGTTACTATGGCTACACCTTC